One and the same sample provided the 25 T cell receptor beta chains below, sequenced in a study of cytomegalovirus exposure and HLA in healthy donors. Vbeta (60) and Jbeta (13) primers were used in the PCR. Clones were sequenced by immunoSEQ multiplex PCR, and TCRdb holds only the in-frame ones, with some missing. This table has around 65,000 clones, about 80% appearing once. The sample was PBMCs. Source of these receptors: a man between 50 and 59 years old in good health and CMV-seropositive.

The chain employs TRBV15 and TRBJ2-7, with 9 nucleotides matching TRBD2. Germline V lookup: CDR1 LNHNV, CDR2 YYDKDF (reference sequence). The V and J ends lost 3 bases and 3 bases, in that order; junction bases with no gene match: 3. This CDR3 comprises 14 residues. The CDR3 nucleotides read TGTGCCACCAGCAGGGGCGGGGGGGGCTACGAGCAGTACTTC. Translated: CATSRGGGGYEQYF.

With regard to this clone: At one of its ends the junction is not consistent with the germline gene, which may arise from a read error. V gene TRBV14 combines with J gene TRBJ2-5; perhaps TRBD2 as D (5 bases). The CDR3 contains 17 residues. CDR1 is SGHDN and CDR2 is FVKESK in the germline V gene. CDR3 coding DNA: TGTGGCAGCAGCCAAGATCATTGGGAGTTTCAACAAGAGACCCAGAACTTC. Protein: CGSSQDHWEFQQETQNF.

The V gene is TRBV6-5, the J gene TRBJ1-2; TRBD1 matches 7 bases. Trimming took 6 bases from V and 3 from J; bases not matched to a gene: 10. CDR1 and CDR2 (germline): MNHEY, SVGAGI. The CDR3 totals 15 residues. DNA of the CDR3: TGTGCCAGCAGACAAATAACAGGGGAGGACTATGGCTACACCTTC. Translation: CASRQITGEDYGYTF.

The chain joins TRBV19 to TRBJ2-7, with 8 bases aligning to TRBD2. The J segment lost 3 bases and the V segment lost 5 bases, leaving 3 bases of the junction unmatched. Germline CDR1 and CDR2: LNHDA and SQIVND (reference sequence). This CDR3 is built from 13 residues. The CDR3 here is CASSHREGYEQYF. The CDR3 DNA follows: TGTGCCAGTAGTCATCGGGAGGGCTACGAGCAGTACTTC.

This clone was counted between two and nine times. The chain is built from TRBV9 and TRBJ2-1; 8 nucleotides line up with TRBD2. There are 15 residues in the CDR3. V lost 3 bases and J lost 4; bases outside the gene matches: 6. CDR1 is SGDLS, CDR2 YYNGEE, per germline. The DNA for the CDR3 is TGTGCCAGCAGCGCCGCGGGGGGCCAATACAATGAGCAGTTCTTC. Translating it yields CASSAAGGQYNEQFF.

J is TRBJ1-2 and V is TRBV5-4; no firm D call. The length of the CDR3 is 14 residues. CDR1 and CDR2 (germline): SGHNT, YYREEE (reference sequence). Trimming cost V 0 bases and J 3 bases, with 9 bases left between them. The CDR3 is CASSLAGWDYGYTF. CDR3 bases: TGTGCCAGCAGCTTGGCGGGTTGGGACTATGGCTACACCTTC.

The rearrangement joins TRBV4-3 to TRBJ2-1, with D maybe TRBD2 (5 bases). CDR1 and CDR2 from the germline V gene are LGHNA and YSLEER. V lost 3 bases and J 3 bases, leaving 9 bases between the germline ends. The CDR3 has 14 amino acids. The CDR3 region is CASSHSRDYNEQFF. CDR3 DNA: TGCGCCAGCAGCCACTCGAGGGACTACAATGAGCAGTTCTTC.

As for this clone: This likely came from a read error, as a far larger clone is one base away. The chain carries TRBV4-3 and TRBJ2-1, with D uncertain. The CDR3 has 17 amino acids. Germline V gene lookup returns CDR1 LGHNA and CDR2 YSLEER. DNA of the CDR3: TGCGCCAGCACCCAAGATATGATCGTACTCATCTACAATGAGCAGTTCTTC. This gives the protein CASTQDMIVLIYNEQFF.

This chain links TRBV29-1 with TRBJ2-2, with 7 bases matching TRBD2. The V gene's germline CDR1 is SQVTM and CDR2 ANQGSEA. Germline trimming cut 1 base from V and 4 bases from J; bases unmatched to any gene: 6. The CDR3 is made up of 15 amino acids. The CDR3 reads CSVEGGGSRTGELFF. CDR3 nucleotides: TGCAGCGTTGAAGGGGGCGGGAGCCGCACCGGGGAGCTGTTTTTT.

CDR3 sequence reads: CASSLRGGGSPVDEQFF. CDR3 nucleotides: TGTGCCAGCAGCTTGAGAGGGGGTGGCTCCCCTGTGGATGAGCAGTTCTTC. V usage is TRBV5-4 and J usage is TRBJ2-1; D perhaps matches TRBD1 (6 bases). The CDR3 runs 17 residues. Germline-derived CDR1 and CDR2 are SGHNT and YYREEE (reference sequence). V was shortened by 1 base and J by 8 bases, with 22 bases between the two germline ends.

The J gene is TRBJ1-1, the V gene TRBV6-4; TRBD1 matches 9 bases. The CDR3 covers 14 residues. Germline CDR1 reads MRHNA; CDR2 reads SNTAGT. J gave up 3 bases and V 6 bases, and 5 bases lay outside the gene matches. The CDR3 spells CASRATGGYTEAFF. CDR3 coding DNA: TGTGCCAGCAGAGCGACAGGGGGTTACACTGAAGCTTTCTTT.

This clone has more than one count but fewer than ten. The sample contains more than one DNA sequence encoding this CDR3. The V call is TRBV19, the J call TRBJ1-6, with no clear D. The ends were cut back, 8 bases at V and 7 bases at J, with 15 bases in the middle. The CDR3 is 14 residues long. Germline CDR1 LNHDA, CDR2 SQIVND (reference sequence). CDR3 amino acids: CASGSRQLNSPLHF. The CDR3 DNA follows: TGTGCCAGTGGTTCGAGACAACTGAATTCACCCCTCCACTTT.

The V gene is TRBV10-1, the J gene TRBJ2-3, with D uncertain. This CDR3 has 12 amino acids. Germline CDR1 is WNHNN and CDR2 is SYGVQD (reference sequence). Trimming left V 6 bases short and J 3 bases short, with 7 bases between. CDR3 nucleotides: TGCGCCAGCAGCGCGTCTACAGATACGCAGTATTTT. Its protein is CASSASTDTQYF.

This rearrangement joins TRBV6-5 to TRBJ2-7; 7 bases are a match to TRBD2. V lost 6 bases and J lost 9; bases outside the gene matches: 17. The germline V gene has CDR1 MNHEY and CDR2 SVGAGI. The CDR3 sequence is 15 residues long. Here the CDR3 reads CASSLAEDVYERQYF. The CDR3 nucleotides read TGTGCCAGCAGCCTAGCGGAAGACGTCTACGAGCGGCAGTACTTC.

The chain employs TRBV5-4 and TRBJ2-7; 8 nucleotides agree with TRBD2. The germline CDR1 and CDR2 sequences are SGHNT and YYREEE (reference sequence). V shed 4 bases, J shed 7 bases, and the junction held 13 bases outside the gene matches. This CDR3 contains 15 residues. For the CDR3, the DNA is TGTGCCAGCAGCCAAAGAGCGGGGGAGTTTTATGAGCAGTACTTC. Protein sequence: CASSQRAGEFYEQYF.

The J gene is TRBJ1-5, the V gene TRBV6-6; 7 bases are shared with TRBD1. Germline trimming cut 6 bases from V and 7 bases from J; bases unmatched to any gene: 15. The germline CDR1 and CDR2 sequences are MNHNY and SVGAGI (reference sequence). This CDR3 has 16 residues. Here the CDR3 DNA reads TGTGCCAGCAGCGACGCATTAACAGGGGCGGGACAGCCCCAGCATTTT. It specifies CASSDALTGAGQPQHF.

In the case of this clone: An end of the junction does not agree with germline; a read error may underlie this. J is TRBJ2-1 and V is TRBV28; D might be TRBD1 (6 bases). The CDR3 runs to 17 residues. The V gene's germline CDR1 is MDHEN and CDR2 SYDVKM. In nucleotides, the CDR3 is TGTGTCAGCAGTCCCCTCTGGGGGCCCGGCTCCTACAATGAGCAGTTCTTC. Its protein is CVSSPLWGPGSYNEQFF.

The chain combines TRBV30 with TRBJ2-7; 9 positions agree with TRBD1. The CDR3 spans 15 residues. Germline CDR1 is GTSNPN and CDR2 is SVGIG (reference sequence). V lost 2 bases and J lost 2; bases outside the gene matches: 7. The CDR3 DNA is TGTGCCTGGAGTACCGGGGGGACAGGGACCTACGAGCAGTACTTC. Encoded protein: CAWSTGGTGTYEQYF.

This chain uses TRBV27 with TRBJ2-5; the D gene is possibly TRBD2 (5 bases). The J call may be in error: the DNA end matches TRBJ2-7 better. The CDR3 extends over 13 amino acids. Germline V gives CDR1 MNHEY, CDR2 SMNVEV (reference sequence). CDR3 amino acids: CASSLYGMGEQYF. CDR3 in DNA: TGTGCCAGCAGTTTATACGGGATGGGCGAGCAGTACTTC.

V gene TRBV18 combines with J gene TRBJ2-7; 7 nucleotides match TRBD1. J gave up 5 bases and V 4 bases, and 2 bases lay outside the gene matches. CDR3 length equals 12 residues. Germline values: CDR1 KGHSH, CDR2 LQKENI. The CDR3 nucleotides are TGTGCCAGCTCACGAGACAGGGACGAGCAGTACTTC. It yields the protein CASSRDRDEQYF.

This clone came up once. This rearrangement joins TRBV10-3 to TRBJ2-2; TRBD1 matches at 8 bases. Trimming took 5 bases from V and 5 from J; bases not matched to a gene: 10. The germline V gene encodes CDR1 ENHRY and CDR2 SYGVKD. The CDR3 length is 16 residues. In nucleotides, the CDR3 is TGTGCCATCAGTCAGCCGGGACAGGCTGGGACCGGGGAGCTGTTTTTT. This sequence encodes CAISQPGQAGTGELFF.

This rearrangement joins TRBV6-6 to TRBJ2-7; the match to TRBD1 covers 7 bases. J lost 6 bases, V lost 0 bases, and 5 bases had no gene match. Germline-derived CDR1 and CDR2 are MNHNY and SVGAGI (reference sequence). The CDR3 loop spans 14 amino acids. The CDR3 loop is CASSYSTGWGEQYF. In DNA, the CDR3 is TGTGCCAGCAGTTACTCGACAGGGTGGGGCGAGCAGTACTTC.

The rearrangement joins TRBV7-8 to TRBJ2-3; D unresolved. With 0 bases removed from V and 5 bases from J, the gap between germline ends came to 6 bases. CDR1 is SGHVS, CDR2 FQNEAQ, per germline. The CDR3 is 13 residues long. CDR3 sequence: CASSLALLDTQYF. As DNA, the CDR3 is TGTGCCAGCAGCTTAGCTTTATTAGATACGCAGTATTTT.

The genes are TRBV28 and TRBJ2-3; D is perhaps TRBD1 (6 bases). This CDR3 is 18 amino acids long. CDR1 and CDR2 from the germline V gene are MDHEN and SYDVKM. Trimming left V 4 bases short and J 0 bases short, with 20 bases between. CDR3 loop: CASSSDRQAVTSTDTQYF. The CDR3 DNA is TGTGCCAGCAGTTCCGACCGACAGGCCGTTACTAGCACAGATACGCAGTATTTT.

V is TRBV7-9 and J is TRBJ2-1; 13 bases are a match to TRBD2. The CDR3 consists of 15 residues. Germline V CDR1 and CDR2: SEHNR, FQNEAQ (reference sequence). V trimming: 5 bases; J trimming: 5 bases; junction bases outside the gene matches: 3. As DNA, the CDR3 is TGTGCCAGCAGCGCGGGACTAGCGGGAAACAATGAGCAGTTCTTC. This codes for CASSAGLAGNNEQFF.